The clone carrying this T cell receptor (beta chain) was detected ten times or more. Antigen specificity is unknown. These data originate in a study of T cells in Graves' hyperthyroidism and ophthalmopathy. At the level of the study: Peripheral blood was acquired at first diagnosis, ahead of any therapy whatsoever.

RNA transcripts yielded amplified TCR beta CDR3 regions. The HTBI set primed first-round TCR CDR3 RT-PCR. One entry per CDR3 protein results from TCRdb running MiXCR on the multiplex PCR reads. In the table there are approximately 640,000 distinct CDR3 sequences, 15% to 20% of which are singletons. The germline V gene has CDR1 MNHNS and CDR2 SASEGT. The CDR3 extends over 15 amino acids. Trimming took 6 bases from V and 5 from J; bases not matched to a gene: 3. Overall study findings and caveats: A 13 V-J model separated ophthalmopathy from stable hyperthyroidism.

Lactation, pregnancy, other autoimmune disease or uncontrolled infection led to exclusion of patients. Orbital computed tomography, thyroid ultrasound, serum thyroxine and TRAb, and clinical symptoms together informed the diagnoses. The chain links TRBV6-1 to TRBJ2-1, with 14 bases identical to TRBD2. This clonotype was sampled from a man aged 45-60 years with Graves' hyperthyroidism. Source material: blood. The CDR3 reads CASRGLAGGDNEQFF. The CDR3 DNA follows: TGTGCCAGCAGAGGACTAGCGGGAGGTGACAATGAGCAGTTCTTC.